This T cell receptor (beta chain) was sequenced during a study of shared clonotypes between healthy human individuals. CD45RO-negative cells were positively selected for CCR7, leaving out terminally differentiated effector memory CD45RA+ cells. As handled by the study authors: With immunoSEQ giving junction-only sequences and no quality scores, filtering differed. TCRdb keeps only in-frame clones here, not all; method: immunoSEQ multiplex PCR. The V and J calls and clone size are taken from that table; D and trimming were inferred from the DNA. Counted here are around 2.1 million clones, 85% to 95% occurring once; the ten biggest clones make up about 1.8%. V dropped 1 base and J dropped 4 bases, with 11 bases sitting between them. The CDR3 has 15 residues. Germline lookup yields CDR1 SGHAT and CDR2 FQNNGV.

V and J are TRBV11-2 and TRBJ2-1; D is uncertain. The specimen sequenced was naive CD8+ T cells from PBMCs. The sequence was obtained from a man between 18 and 29 years old in good health. Some clones in this sample may be carry-over from other donors' samples. CDR3 residues: CASSLAAESYNEQFF. The CDR3 DNA sequence: TGTGCCAGCAGCTTAGCGGCGGAGTCTTACAATGAGCAGTTCTTC. Full variable domain (missing parts from reference TRBV11-2 and TRBJ2-1): EAGVAQSPRYKIIEKRQSVAFWCNPISGHATLYWYQQILGQGPKLLIQFQNNGVVDDSQLPKDRFSAERLKGVDSTLKIQPAKLEDSAVYLCASSLAAESYNEQFFGPGTRLTVL.